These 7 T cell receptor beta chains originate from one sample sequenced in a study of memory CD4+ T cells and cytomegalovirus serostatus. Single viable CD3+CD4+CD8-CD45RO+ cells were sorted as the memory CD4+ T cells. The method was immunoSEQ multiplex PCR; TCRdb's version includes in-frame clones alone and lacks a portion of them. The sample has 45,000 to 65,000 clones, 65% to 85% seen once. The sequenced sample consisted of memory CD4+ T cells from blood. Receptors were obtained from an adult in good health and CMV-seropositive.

The CDR3: CASSQGRGGLFEQYF. The DNA of the CDR3 is TGCGCCAGCAGCCAAGGGCGGGGGGGCCTTTTCGAGCAGTACTTC. The chain has TRBV4-3 and TRBJ2-7; 9 nucleotides align to TRBD2. V shed 1 base and J 6 bases; nucleotides not matched to a gene: 7. Germline values: CDR1 LGHNA, CDR2 YSLEER. CDR3 size: 15 residues.

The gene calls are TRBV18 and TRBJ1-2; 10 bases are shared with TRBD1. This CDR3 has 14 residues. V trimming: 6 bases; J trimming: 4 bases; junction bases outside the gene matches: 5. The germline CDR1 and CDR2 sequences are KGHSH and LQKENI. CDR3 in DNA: TGTGCCAGCTCCCGGGACAGGGGTCTCTATGGCTACACCTTC. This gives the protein CASSRDRGLYGYTF.

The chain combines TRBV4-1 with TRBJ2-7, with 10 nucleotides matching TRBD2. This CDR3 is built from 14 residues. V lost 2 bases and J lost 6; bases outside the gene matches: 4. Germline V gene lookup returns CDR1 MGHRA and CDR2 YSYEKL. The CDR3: CASSQPSGSSEQYF. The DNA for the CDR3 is TGCGCCAGCAGCCAACCTAGCGGGAGCTCCGAGCAGTACTTC.

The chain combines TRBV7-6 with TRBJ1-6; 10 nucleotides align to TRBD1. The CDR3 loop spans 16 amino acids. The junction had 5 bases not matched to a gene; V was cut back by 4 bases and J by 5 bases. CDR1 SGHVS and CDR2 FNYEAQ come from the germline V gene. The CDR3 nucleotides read TGTGCCAGCAGCTCGGGACAGGGGCAGCATAATTCACCCCTCCACTTT. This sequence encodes CASSSGQGQHNSPLHF.

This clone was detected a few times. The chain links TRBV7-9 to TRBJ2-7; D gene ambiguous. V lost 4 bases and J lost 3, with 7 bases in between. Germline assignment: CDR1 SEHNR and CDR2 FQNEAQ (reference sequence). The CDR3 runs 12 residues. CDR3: CASSSSLYEQYF. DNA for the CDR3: TGTGCCAGCAGCTCTTCCCTCTACGAGCAGTACTTC.

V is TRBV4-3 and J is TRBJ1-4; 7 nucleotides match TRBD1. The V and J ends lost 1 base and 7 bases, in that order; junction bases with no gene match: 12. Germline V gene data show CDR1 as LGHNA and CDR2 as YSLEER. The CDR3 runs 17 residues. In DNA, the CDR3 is TGCGCCAGCAGCCAAGTATGGGCAACGCAGGGGGGTGAAAAACTGTTTTTT. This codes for CASSQVWATQGGEKLFF.

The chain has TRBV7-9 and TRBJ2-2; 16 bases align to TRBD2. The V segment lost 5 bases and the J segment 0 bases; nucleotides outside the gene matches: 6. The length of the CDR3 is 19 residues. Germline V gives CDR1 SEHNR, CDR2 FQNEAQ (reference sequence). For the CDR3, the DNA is TGTGCCAGCAGCGCCTACGGGACTAGCGGGGGGGCGAACACCGGGGAGCTGTTTTTT. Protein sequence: CASSAYGTSGGANTGELFF.